Presented here are 27 T cell receptor beta chains from one specimen sequenced in a study of T cell repertoires in cytomegalovirus infection. Using its own MiXCR run on the reads, TCRdb lists one record per CDR3 protein. Here the sample spans fewer than 250,000 distinct CDR3 sequences, 12% being singletons. What was sequenced was PBMCs. Receptor source: a human donor in good health (CMV status not recorded). Some clones in this sample may be carry-over from other donors' samples.

This clonotype was counted at least ten times. The chain joins TRBV7-2 to TRBJ2-5; D remains ambiguous. This CDR3 has 15 residues. Germline assignment: CDR1 SGHTA and CDR2 FQGNSA. Deletions cut 5 bases from V and 1 base from J, with 14 bases between. The CDR3 loop reads CASSMSVDPQETQYF. The DNA of the CDR3 is TGTGCCAGCAGCATGTCGGTTGACCCCCAAGAGACCCAGTACTTC.

This clonotype was detected only a few times. The chain employs TRBV19 and TRBJ2-7; TRBD2 aligns across 11 bases. The germline gives CDR1 LNHDA, CDR2 SQIVND (reference sequence). The CDR3 has 16 residues. The junction had 12 bases not matched to a gene; V was cut back by 7 bases and J by 4 bases. The CDR3: CASTNPGTSGGYEQYF. The CDR3 DNA follows: TGTGCCAGTACCAATCCCGGGACTAGCGGCGGTTACGAGCAGTACTTC.

This clonotype was observed a few times. This sequence joins TRBV20-1 and TRBJ1-1; D is possibly TRBD1 (5 bases). With 0 bases removed from V and 6 bases from J, the gap between germline ends came to 11 bases. This CDR3 comprises 13 residues. CDR1 and CDR2 from the germline V gene are DFQATT and SNEGSKA (reference sequence). The CDR3 DNA sequence: TGCAGTGCTAGAGATCTCCGGGGCTCTGAAGCTTTCTTT. Amino acid sequence: CSARDLRGSEAFF.

This clonotype has more than one count but fewer than ten. The V call is TRBV12-3 or TRBV12-4, the J call TRBJ1-6; tentatively, D is TRBD1 (5 bases). V lost 6 bases, J lost 8 bases, and 14 bases lay in between. This CDR3 spans 14 amino acids. CDR3 nucleotides: TGTGCCAGCAGCGGTCAGGGTTTGGATTCACCCCTCCACTTT. The encoded protein is CASSGQGLDSPLHF.

This clonotype occurred a few times. The J gene is TRBJ2-7, the V gene TRBV30; a weak D match, TRBD2 (6 bases). Trimming pared 3 bases from V and 6 bases from J, leaving 15 bases between. The CDR3 contains 13 residues. CDR1 and CDR2 from the germline V gene are GTSNPN and SVGIG (reference sequence). The CDR3 sequence is CAWSRDSRSEQYF. CDR3 sequence (DNA): TGTGCCTGGAGCCGGGACTCGAGGAGCGAGCAGTACTTC.

This clonotype was found a few times. This chain links TRBV29-1 with TRBJ2-5, with D perhaps assigned TRBD1 or TRBD2 (5 bases each). The germline V gene has CDR1 SQVTM and CDR2 ANQGSEA. CDR3 size: 11 residues. The V gene lost 6 bases and the J gene lost 7 bases, with 12 bases spanning the gap. For the CDR3, the DNA is TGCAGCGTCCTCAGTGGGGGGACCCAGTACTTC. Translation: CSVLSGGTQYF.

This sequence joins TRBV7-3 and TRBJ2-3; D remains unclear. The V gene lost 2 bases and the J gene lost 1 base, with 10 bases spanning the gap. The CDR3 runs 15 residues. The germline V gene encodes CDR1 SGHTA and CDR2 FQGTGA. As DNA, the CDR3 is TGTGCCAGCAGCTTAGTCTGGGGTGGCACAGATACGCAGTATTTT. It encodes CASSLVWGGTDTQYF.

This clonotype showed up just a few times. The chain employs TRBV7-2 and TRBJ2-1; TRBD2 agrees at 8 bases. Germline assignment: CDR1 SGHTA and CDR2 FQGNSA. The CDR3 is made up of 19 amino acids. The J segment lost 2 bases and the V segment lost 1 base, leaving 13 bases of the junction unmatched. Here the CDR3 reads CASSLEGRRGAFPYNEQFF. CDR3 DNA: TGTGCCAGCAGCTTAGAGGGGAGGCGGGGGGCGTTTCCCTACAATGAGCAGTTCTTC.

The chain joins TRBV7-2 to TRBJ1-2; tentative D call: TRBD1 (6 bases). The CDR3 has 12 residues. Per germline, CDR1 SGHTA and CDR2 FQGNSA. V gave up 5 bases and J gave up 14 bases, with 18 bases separating them. In nucleotides, the CDR3 is TGTGCCAGCAGCAATTGGGACACCCACGAAACCTTC. Protein sequence: CASSNWDTHETF.

The rearrangement uses TRBV4-2 and TRBJ2-7, with 11 bases lining up with TRBD2. With 4 bases clipped from V and 2 bases from J, the junction kept 4 bases outside the gene matches. This CDR3 has 15 residues. Germline V lookup: CDR1 LGHNA, CDR2 YNFKEQ. CDR3 sequence (DNA): TGTGCCAGCAGCCCCGGGACTAGCGGAACCTACGAGCAGTACTTC. It yields the protein CASSPGTSGTYEQYF.

The sample holds many counts of this clonotype. The V call is TRBV7-9, the J call TRBJ2-6; 7 bases align to TRBD1. Germline CDR1 SEHNR, CDR2 FQNEAQ (reference sequence). The CDR3 totals 18 residues. Trimming cost V 7 bases and J 0 bases; bases outside gene matches: 12. The chain's CDR3 is CASNDLQGPTSGANVLTF. The CDR3 DNA is TGTGCCAGCAATGACCTACAGGGGCCCACCTCTGGGGCCAACGTCCTGACTTTC.

This clonotype has just a few counts. This may stem from a read error, because a much larger clone lies one nucleotide away. No conserved phenylalanine or tryptophan is present at the end of the CDR3, so a read error is the likely explanation. J is TRBJ1-5 and V is TRBV4-3; unclear D gene. The CDR3 length is 16 residues. Trimming shortened V by 4 bases and J by 0 bases, and 13 bases separated the two germline ends. Germline assignment: CDR1 LGHNA and CDR2 YSLEER. Here the CDR3 reads CASSPPREPSNQPQHL. CDR3 sequence (DNA): TGCGCCAGCAGCCCTCCCCGGGAGCCTAGCAATCAGCCCCAGCATCTT.

This clonotype has just a few counts. This chain links TRBV4-3 with TRBJ1-2; D ambiguous. From germline, CDR1 is LGHNA and CDR2 YSLEER. Trimming took 0 bases from V and 4 from J, leaving 15 bases between them. The CDR3 spans 16 residues. This CDR3 reads CASSQDLEAAIYGYTF. In nucleotides, the CDR3 is TGCGCCAGCAGCCAAGATCTGGAGGCGGCGATCTATGGCTACACCTTC.

This clonotype was observed many times. The V and J genes are TRBV7-2 and TRBJ1-1; D perhaps matches TRBD1 (5 bases). V was cut by 2 bases and J by 5 bases, with 12 bases left in between. CDR1 is SGHTA and CDR2 is FQGNSA in the germline V gene. CDR3 length equals 14 residues. The CDR3: CASSLIGRGTEAFF. CDR3 nucleotides: TGTGCCAGCAGCTTAATCGGTAGGGGTACTGAAGCTTTCTTT.

This clonotype was found many times. The J gene is TRBJ2-3, the V gene TRBV28, with D hard to call. V lost 7 bases and J 1 base, leaving 9 bases between the germline ends. CDR1 MDHEN and CDR2 SYDVKM come from the germline V gene. This CDR3 comprises 13 residues. The CDR3 loop is CASTRPGTDTQYF. CDR3 sequence (DNA): TGTGCCAGCACCCGGCCCGGCACAGATACGCAGTATTTT.

V gene TRBV28 combines with J gene TRBJ1-1; D ambiguous. The germline V gene encodes CDR1 MDHEN and CDR2 SYDVKM. The CDR3 has 15 residues. Deletions cut 7 bases from V and 3 bases from J, with 18 bases between. Here the CDR3 DNA reads TGTGCCAGCATCAAAACCTCCGTTACGTACACTGAAGCTTTCTTT. This codes for CASIKTSVTYTEAFF.

V gene TRBV5-5 combines with J gene TRBJ2-2, with 7 bases matching TRBD1. Germline V gives CDR1 SGHKS, CDR2 YYEKEE (reference sequence). The length of the CDR3 is 13 residues. The V gene end was trimmed by 10 bases and the J gene end by 1 base; junction bases not matched to a gene: 4. The CDR3 protein is CAGGQVNTGELFF. CDR3 nucleotide sequence: TGTGCCGGAGGACAGGTGAACACCGGGGAGCTGTTTTTT.

Many counts were recorded for this clonotype. The rearrangement joins TRBV12-3 or TRBV12-4 to TRBJ2-7, with 9 bases identical to TRBD1. The CDR3 is 15 amino acids. Trimming cost V 4 bases and J 6 bases; bases outside gene matches: 10. CDR3 nucleotide sequence: TGTGCCAGCAGTTCGAGCCCGGGACAGGGTGCCGAGCAGTACTTC. Its protein is CASSSSPGQGAEQYF.

This clonotype was observed a handful of times. This rearrangement joins TRBV28 to TRBJ2-7; 7 bases align to TRBD2. This CDR3 has 14 residues. The V gene's germline CDR1 is MDHEN and CDR2 SYDVKM. J lost 0 bases, V lost 7 bases, and 6 bases had no gene match. CDR3: CASIGAGNSYEQYF. Written as DNA, the CDR3 is TGTGCCAGCATAGGAGCGGGGAACTCCTACGAGCAGTACTTC.

Comments on this clonotype: A read error may be the cause here, since a much bigger clone is one base away. The V gene is TRBV19, the J gene TRBJ1-3; possible D gene TRBD1, 5 bases. The V gene's germline CDR1 is LNHDA and CDR2 SQIVND (reference sequence). The CDR3 is made up of 18 amino acids. The CDR3 loop reads CASSIDRAGLNSGDTIYF. The CDR3 DNA sequence: TGTGCCAGTAGTATAGATCGAGCGGGACTGAACTCTGGAGACACCATATATTTT.

This clonotype was observed at least ten times. The chain combines TRBV7-2 with TRBJ2-1, with D perhaps TRBD2 (6 bases). The V and J ends lost 1 base and 11 bases respectively, with 15 bases between them. The V gene's germline CDR1 is SGHTA and CDR2 FQGNSA. The CDR3 has 14 amino acids. The CDR3 is CASSLGGPSEKQFF. The CDR3, as DNA: TGTGCCAGCAGCTTAGGAGGCCCTAGCGAGAAGCAGTTCTTC. Filled out from reference TRBV7-2 and TRBJ2-1, the complete variable domain reads GAGVSQSPSNKVTEKGKDVELRCDPISGHTALYWYRQSLGQGLEFLIYFQGNSAPDKSGLPSDRFSAERTGGSVSTLTIQRTQQEDSAVYLCASSLGGPSEKQFFGPGTRLTVL.

This clonotype showed up many times. This chain joins TRBV7-2 and TRBJ2-1; 11 bases line up with TRBD1. The CDR3 extends over 17 amino acids. CDR1 SGHTA and CDR2 FQGNSA come from the germline V gene. V trimming: 3 bases; J trimming: 6 bases; junction bases outside the gene matches: 10. CDR3 coding DNA: TGTGCCAGCAGCTTTATCACCGGGACAGGGGGTCCCAATGAGCAGTTCTTC. It yields the protein CASSFITGTGGPNEQFF.

This clonotype was detected many times. This sequence joins TRBV2 and TRBJ2-7; the D gene is possibly TRBD1 (5 bases). This CDR3 region has 13 residues. Per germline, CDR1 SNHLY and CDR2 FYNNEI. V was shortened by 1 base and J by 11 bases, with 15 bases between the two germline ends. CDR3 nucleotides: TGTGCCAGCAGTGAAGAAACGACAGACCGGGAGTACTTC. This encodes CASSEETTDREYF.

A few counts support this clonotype. The V gene is TRBV20-1, the J gene TRBJ1-1; possibly TRBD1 for D (5 bases). In germline, CDR1 is DFQATT, CDR2 SNEGSKA (reference sequence). Trimming removed 3 bases from V and 3 bases from J, with 17 bases in between. This CDR3 comprises 15 residues. As DNA, the CDR3 is TGCAGTGCTAGTACCATAGACAGAGGGGACACTGAAGCTTTCTTT. It translates to CSASTIDRGDTEAFF.

This clonotype was seen more than once but under ten times. This chain links TRBV5-6 with TRBJ1-1; 8 positions match TRBD1. Germline CDR1 SGHDT, CDR2 YYEEEE. The CDR3 totals 14 residues. V gave up 4 bases and J gave up 1 base; unmatched junction bases: 3. The CDR3 region has the DNA TGTGCCAGCAGCGGGACAGGAGGGAACACTGAAGCTTTCTTT. Its protein product is CASSGTGGNTEAFF.

The rearrangement uses TRBV29-1 and TRBJ2-7; D is ambiguous. The V gene's germline CDR1 is SQVTM and CDR2 ANQGSEA. Trimming shortened V by 1 base and J by 0 bases, and 7 bases separated the two germline ends. The CDR3 covers 13 residues. CDR3 sequence (DNA): TGCAGCGTTGAAGTCACCGCCTCCTACGAGCAGTACTTC. Its translation: CSVEVTASYEQYF.

This clonotype was counted ten times or more. V is TRBV28 and J is TRBJ2-3; the match to TRBD1 covers 12 bases. The germline CDR1 and CDR2 sequences are MDHEN and SYDVKM. This CDR3 contains 20 residues. Trimming at V came to 6 bases and at J to 2 bases, leaving 18 bases not matched to a gene. The CDR3 sequence: CASRPPHTGQGAENTDTQYF. For the CDR3, the DNA is TGTGCCAGCAGGCCACCCCACACGGGACAGGGGGCGGAAAACACAGATACGCAGTATTTT.